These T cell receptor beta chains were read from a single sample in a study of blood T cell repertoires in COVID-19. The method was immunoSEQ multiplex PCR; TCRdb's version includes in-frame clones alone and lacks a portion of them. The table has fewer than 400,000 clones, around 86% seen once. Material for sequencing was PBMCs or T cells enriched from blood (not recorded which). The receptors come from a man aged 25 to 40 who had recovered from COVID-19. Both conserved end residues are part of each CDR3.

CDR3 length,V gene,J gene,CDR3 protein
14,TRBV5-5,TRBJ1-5,CASSLVGGGQPQHF
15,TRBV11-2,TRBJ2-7,CASSLESDRAYEQYF
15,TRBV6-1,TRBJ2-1,CASSEVAGSSYEQFF
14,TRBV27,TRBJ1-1,CASTQQGGYTEAFF
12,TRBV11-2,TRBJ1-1,CASINRKTEAFF
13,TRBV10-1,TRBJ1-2,CASSESGGNGYTF
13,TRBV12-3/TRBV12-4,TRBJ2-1,CASIQDTGKNQFF
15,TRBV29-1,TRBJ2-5,CSERPGLAAAGTQYF
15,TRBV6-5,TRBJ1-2,CASSRHWGANYGYTF
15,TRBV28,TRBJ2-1,CASSLGLAGGNEQFF
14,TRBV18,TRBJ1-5,CASSLGQSNQPQHF
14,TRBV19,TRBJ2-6,CASSPSSGANVLTF
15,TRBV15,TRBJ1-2,CATSEDRGQGYGYTF
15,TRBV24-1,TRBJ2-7,CATSDRADRAYEQYF
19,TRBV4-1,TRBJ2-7,CASSPYLQDRAGKSYEQYF
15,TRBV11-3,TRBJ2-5,CASSLKGLAEGSQYF
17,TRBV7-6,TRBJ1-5,CASSLAIPGRGGQPQHF
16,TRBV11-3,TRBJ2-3,CASRQLGGAGTDTQYF
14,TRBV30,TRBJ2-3,CARSLGTNTDTQYF
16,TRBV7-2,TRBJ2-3,CASSLIGVADTDTQYF
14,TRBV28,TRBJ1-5,CASSLTGFNQPQHF
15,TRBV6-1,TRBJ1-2,CASSEKTGFNYGYTF
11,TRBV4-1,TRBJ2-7,CASSRANEQYF
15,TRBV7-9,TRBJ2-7,CASIPSSGGFYEQYF
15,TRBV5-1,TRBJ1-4,CASSQTGRANEKLFF
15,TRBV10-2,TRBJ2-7,CASRTSGRQSYEQYF
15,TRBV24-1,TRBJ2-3,CATSDSTQAHVTQYF
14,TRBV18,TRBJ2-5,CASSRGQLQETQYF
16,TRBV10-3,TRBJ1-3,CAISESGHLSGNTIYF
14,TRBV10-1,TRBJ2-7,CASSHLAGGYEQYF
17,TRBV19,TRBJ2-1,CASSPLTGGLRLHEQFF
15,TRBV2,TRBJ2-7,CASSTTTSGSYEQYF
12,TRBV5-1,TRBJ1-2,CASSPGVYGYTF
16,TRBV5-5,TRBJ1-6,CASSQVGGSYNSPLHF
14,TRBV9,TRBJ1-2,CASSSQTGDYGYTF
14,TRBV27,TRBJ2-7,CASSHSGGRDEQYF
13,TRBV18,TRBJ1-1,CASSRMGQPAAFF
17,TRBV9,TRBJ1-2,CASSVGGGGGTNYGYTF
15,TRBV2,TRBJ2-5,CASSKTGGQQETQYF
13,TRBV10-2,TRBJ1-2,CASSDYRAGGYTF
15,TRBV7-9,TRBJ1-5,CASSLDSGPGQPQHF
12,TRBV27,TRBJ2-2,CASSFRAGELFF
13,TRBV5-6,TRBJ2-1,CASSLGSGNEQFF
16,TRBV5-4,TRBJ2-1,CASSLARDYPSNEQFF
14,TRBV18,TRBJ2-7,CASSPRGPTGEQYF
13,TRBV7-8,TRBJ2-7,CASSLAGSYEQYF
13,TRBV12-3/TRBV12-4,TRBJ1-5,CASSEASNQPQHF
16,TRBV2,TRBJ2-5,CASSLGLAGGRETQYF
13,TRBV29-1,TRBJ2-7,CSVEGPRGYEQYF
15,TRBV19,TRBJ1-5,CASSVGTGGNQPQHF
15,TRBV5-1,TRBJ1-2,CASSSDRGRNYGYTF
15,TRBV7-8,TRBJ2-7,CASSVLASGTYEQYF
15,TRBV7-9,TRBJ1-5,CASSLGTGGDQPQHF
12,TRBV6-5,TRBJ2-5,CASSYSSETQYF
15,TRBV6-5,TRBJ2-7,CASSSPGQGSYEQYF
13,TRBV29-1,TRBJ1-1,CSVRDRLNTEAFF
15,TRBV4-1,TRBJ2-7,CASSQAGQPTYEQYF
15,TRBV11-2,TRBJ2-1,CASTMTSGGYNEQFF